This T cell receptor (beta chain) originates from a study of CD8 T cells in Susac syndrome. The T cells that were sequenced for TCR beta were CD8+ and CD4+ cells from blood. It was treatment-naive patients with stable or active relapsing-remitting disease who made up the multiple sclerosis controls. Purification of the CD8+ and CD4+ T cells relied on negative isolation, and TEMRA cells underwent FACS enrichment. RNA in amounts of roughly 0.5 to 1 ug was reverse transcribed with random hexamers. The method of amplification for TCR beta CDR3 was immunoSEQ multiplex PCR, covering 54 Vbeta and 13 Jbeta. In TCRdb, the immunoSEQ multiplex PCR reads were re-called with MiXCR into one record per CDR3 protein. The sample lists 200,000 to 250,000 distinct CDR3 sequences; about 90% were seen once. V lost 2 bases and J lost 4, with 8 bases in between. The CDR3 runs to 12 residues. Per germline, CDR1 GTSNPN and CDR2 SVGIG (reference sequence).

Sequencing used CD8+ T cells from PBMCs. The genes are TRBV30 and TRBJ1-1; D remains unclear. The source of this sequence is a human donor with multiple sclerosis. CDR3 protein: CAWSPLGTEAFF. In nucleotides, the CDR3 is TGTGCCTGGAGTCCGCTGGGCACTGAAGCTTTCTTT.